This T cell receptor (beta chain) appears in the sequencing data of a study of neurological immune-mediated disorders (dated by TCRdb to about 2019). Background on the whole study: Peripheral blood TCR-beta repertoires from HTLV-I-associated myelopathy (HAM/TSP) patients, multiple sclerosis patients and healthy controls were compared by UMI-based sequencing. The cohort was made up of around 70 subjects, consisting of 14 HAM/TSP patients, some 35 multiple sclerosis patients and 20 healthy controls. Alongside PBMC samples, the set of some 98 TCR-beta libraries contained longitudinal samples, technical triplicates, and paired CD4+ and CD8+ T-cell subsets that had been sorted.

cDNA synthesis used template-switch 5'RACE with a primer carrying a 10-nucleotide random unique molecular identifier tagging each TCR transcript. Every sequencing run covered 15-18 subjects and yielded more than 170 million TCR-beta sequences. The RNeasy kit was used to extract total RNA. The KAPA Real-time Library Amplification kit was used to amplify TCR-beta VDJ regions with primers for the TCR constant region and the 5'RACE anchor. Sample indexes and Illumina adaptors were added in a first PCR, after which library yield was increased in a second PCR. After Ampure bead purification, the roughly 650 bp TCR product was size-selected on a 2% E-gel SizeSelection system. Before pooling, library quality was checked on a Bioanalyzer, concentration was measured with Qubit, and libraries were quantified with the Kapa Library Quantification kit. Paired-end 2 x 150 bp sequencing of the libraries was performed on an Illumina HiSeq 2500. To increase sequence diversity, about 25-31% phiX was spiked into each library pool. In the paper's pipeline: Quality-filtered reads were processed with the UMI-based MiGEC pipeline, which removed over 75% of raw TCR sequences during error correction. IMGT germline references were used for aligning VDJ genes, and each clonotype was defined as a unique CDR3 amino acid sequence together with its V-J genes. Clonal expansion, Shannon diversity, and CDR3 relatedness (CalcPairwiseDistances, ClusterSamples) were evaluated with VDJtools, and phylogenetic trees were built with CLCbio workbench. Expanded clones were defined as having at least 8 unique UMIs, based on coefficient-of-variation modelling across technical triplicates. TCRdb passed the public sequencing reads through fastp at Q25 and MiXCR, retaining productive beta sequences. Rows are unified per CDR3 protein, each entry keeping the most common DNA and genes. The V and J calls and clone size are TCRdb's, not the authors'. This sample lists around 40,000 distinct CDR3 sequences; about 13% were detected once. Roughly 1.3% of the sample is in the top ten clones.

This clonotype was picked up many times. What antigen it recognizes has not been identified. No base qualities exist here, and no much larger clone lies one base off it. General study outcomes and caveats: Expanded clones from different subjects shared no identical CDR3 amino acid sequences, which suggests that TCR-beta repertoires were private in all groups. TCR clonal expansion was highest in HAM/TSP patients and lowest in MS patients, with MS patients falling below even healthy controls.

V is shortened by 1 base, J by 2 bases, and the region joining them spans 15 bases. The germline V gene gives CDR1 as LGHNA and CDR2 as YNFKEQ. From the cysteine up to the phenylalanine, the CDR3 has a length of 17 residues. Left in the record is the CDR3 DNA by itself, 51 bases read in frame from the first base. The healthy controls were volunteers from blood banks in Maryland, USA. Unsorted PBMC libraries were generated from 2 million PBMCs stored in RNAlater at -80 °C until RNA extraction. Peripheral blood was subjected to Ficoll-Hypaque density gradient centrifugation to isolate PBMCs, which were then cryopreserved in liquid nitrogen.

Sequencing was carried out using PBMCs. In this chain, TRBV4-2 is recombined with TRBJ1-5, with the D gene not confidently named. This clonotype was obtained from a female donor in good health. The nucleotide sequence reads TGTGCCAGCAGCCAAGGAAGTCGGTCGGCTGGCAATCAGCCCCAGCATTTT. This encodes CASSQGSRSAGNQPQHF.